These 26 T cell receptor beta chains were all obtained from the same sample, sequenced in a study of T cell changes during pregnancy in multiple sclerosis. TCRdb's copy holds only in-frame clones and misses some; the assay was immunoSEQ multiplex PCR. The sample has about 41,000 clones, 80% to 90% seen once. Sequenced material: CD4+ T cells from peripheral blood mononuclear cells, taken in the first trimester of pregnancy. The receptors were gathered from a female donor with multiple sclerosis, enrolled in a pregnancy study.

The V gene is TRBV11-2, the J gene TRBJ2-2; D call uncertain. There are 15 residues in the CDR3. CDR1 is SGHAT, CDR2 FQNNGV, per germline. Between the trimmed V and J ends, which lost 1 base and 5 bases, there was a span of 11 bases. The chain's CDR3 is CASSLVYGRTGELFF. The CDR3 coding sequence is TGTGCCAGCAGCTTAGTATACGGTAGAACCGGGGAGCTGTTTTTT.

This sequence joins TRBV5-5 and TRBJ2-7, with a possible D match to TRBD1 (6 bases). The CDR3 is made up of 15 amino acids. Germline values: CDR1 SGHKS, CDR2 YYEKEE (reference sequence). Between the trimmed V and J ends, which lost 4 bases and 3 bases, there was a span of 17 bases. The CDR3 region has the DNA TGTGCCAGCAGCGACACAGGGAAACCGATCTACGAGCAGTACTTC. It codes for CASSDTGKPIYEQYF.

The V gene is TRBV19, the J gene TRBJ1-5; D gene unclear. The CDR3 has 15 amino acids. Trimming shortened V by 3 bases and J by 0 bases, and 9 bases separated the two germline ends. Germline V gives CDR1 LNHDA, CDR2 SQIVND (reference sequence). CDR3 in amino acids: CASSIGTASNQPQHF. As DNA, the CDR3 is TGTGCCAGTAGTATTGGTACAGCTAGCAATCAGCCCCAGCATTTT.

The rearrangement uses TRBV29-1 and TRBJ1-1, with D unresolved. The CDR3 sequence is 12 residues long. V gave up 4 bases and J gave up 5 bases, with 11 bases separating them. Germline CDR1 SQVTM, CDR2 ANQGSEA. The CDR3 sequence is CSVVGEGTEAFF. CDR3 sequence (DNA): TGCAGCGTTGTTGGTGAGGGAACTGAAGCTTTCTTT. Full variable domain (outside the CDR3, taken from reference TRBV29-1 and TRBJ1-1): SAVISQKPSRDICQRGTSLTIQCQVDSQVTMMFWYRQQPGQSLTLIATANQGSEATYESGFVIDKFPISRPNLTFSTLTVSNMSPEDSSIYLCSVVGEGTEAFFGQGTRLTVV.

This chain links TRBV27 with TRBJ1-3; D is possibly TRBD1 (6 bases). There are 15 residues in the CDR3. Trimming cost V 0 bases and J 2 bases, with 8 bases left between them. Germline CDR1 MNHEY, CDR2 SMNVEV (reference sequence). CDR3 DNA sequence: TGTGCCAGCAGTTTATCTACAGGGCCTGGAAACACCATATATTTT. It encodes CASSLSTGPGNTIYF.

The V and J genes are TRBV7-2 and TRBJ2-3, with TRBD2 matching over 7 bases. Germline CDR1 and CDR2: SGHTA and FQGNSA. V lost 3 bases, J lost 0 bases, and 6 bases stayed unmatched. The CDR3 is 16 residues long. CDR3 DNA: TGTGCCAGCAGCTTTAGAGGGAGGGCTAGCACAGATACGCAGTATTTT. Protein product: CASSFRGRASTDTQYF.

This chain connects TRBV15 to TRBJ1-2, with a weak D call TRBD1 (6 bases). The CDR3 spans 13 residues. From germline, CDR1 is LNHNV and CDR2 YYDKDF (reference sequence). The V and J ends lost 4 bases and 8 bases respectively, with 14 bases between them. The CDR3 region has the DNA TGTGCCACCAGCATAGGGGGTGGCTTCGGCTACACCTTC. This encodes CATSIGGGFGYTF.

This chain connects TRBV5-4 to TRBJ1-1; 7 nucleotides align to TRBD1. CDR1 and CDR2 from the germline V gene are SGHNT and YYREEE (reference sequence). V lost 3 bases, J lost 2 bases, and 10 bases stayed unmatched. The CDR3 is made up of 16 amino acids. CDR3 DNA sequence: TGTGCCAGCAGCTCTCGTAGGGGACAGCTAAACACTGAAGCTTTCTTT. As protein: CASSSRRGQLNTEAFF.

This clone was detected only once. The chain couples TRBV4-3 to TRBJ2-7; weak D call: TRBD1 (6 bases). The ends were cut back, 7 bases at V and 4 bases at J, with 17 bases in the middle. CDR3 size: 14 residues. Germline V gene sequence: CDR1 LGHNA, CDR2 YSLEER. The CDR3: CASNRETGQYEQYF. CDR3 nucleotides: TGCGCCAGCAACCGAGAGACAGGACAATACGAGCAGTACTTC.

The chain carries TRBV2 and TRBJ1-4, with 9 bases that match TRBD1. The germline V gene has CDR1 SNHLY and CDR2 FYNNEI. The length of the CDR3 is 12 residues. V lost 9 bases and J lost 7; bases outside the gene matches: 3. The CDR3 DNA reads as TGTGCCAGTGGGACAGGGTTTGAAAAACTGTTTTTT. Translated, it gives CASGTGFEKLFF. Combining the CDR3 with reference TRBV2 and TRBJ1-4 gives the whole variable domain EPEVTQTPSHQVTQMGQEVILRCVPISNHLYFYWYRQILGQKVEFLVSFYNNEISEKSEIFDDQFSVERPDGSNFTLKIRSTKLEDSAMYFCASGTGFEKLFFGSGTQLSVL.

This clone was seen only a few times. J is TRBJ1-1 and V is TRBV6-4, with 7 bases matching TRBD1. Trimming cost V 3 bases and J 1 base; bases outside gene matches: 2. The CDR3 contains 14 residues. CDR1 is MRHNA and CDR2 is SNTAGT in the germline V gene. CDR3 nucleotides: TGTGCCAGCAGTGATCGGGACAGGAACACTGAAGCTTTCTTT. Its translation: CASSDRDRNTEAFF.

The chain carries TRBV5-1 and TRBJ1-2, with D perhaps TRBD1 (6 bases). V was trimmed by 2 bases and J by 0 bases, leaving 14 bases between them. CDR1 is SGHRS, CDR2 YFSETQ, per germline. The CDR3 has 16 amino acids. This CDR3 reads CASSFGAGETNYGYTF. The DNA for the CDR3 is TGCGCCAGCAGCTTCGGTGCAGGGGAAACTAACTATGGCTACACCTTC. The variable domain in full, completed from reference TRBV5-1 and TRBJ1-2, reads KAGVTQTPRYLIKTRGQQVTLSCSPISGHRSVSWYQQTPGQGLQFLFEYFSETQRNKGNFPGRFSGRQFSNSRSEMNVSTLELGDSALYLCASSFGAGETNYGYTFGSGTRLTVV.

V and J are TRBV28 and TRBJ2-7, with D unresolved. CDR1 is MDHEN, CDR2 SYDVKM, per germline. CDR3 length: 13 amino acids. The V and J ends lost 7 bases and 3 bases respectively, with 13 bases between them. The CDR3 region is CASTSTSLYEQYF. Written as DNA, the CDR3 is TGTGCCAGCACCTCGACAAGCCTCTACGAGCAGTACTTC.

This clone was observed a single time. CDR3 sequence reads: CASSLSPWTSGGQETQYF. The CDR3 nucleotides are TGTGCCAGCAGCTTATCGCCCTGGACTAGCGGGGGCCAAGAGACCCAGTACTTC. This chain uses TRBV5-6 with TRBJ2-5; TRBD2 agrees at 13 bases. Per the germline V gene, CDR1 is SGHDT and CDR2 is YYEEEE. The CDR3 covers 18 residues. V was clipped by 2 bases and J by 1 base; unmatched bases: 8.

The V gene is TRBV29-1, the J gene TRBJ2-1, with 7 bases that match TRBD2. CDR1 is SQVTM, CDR2 ANQGSEA, per germline. The CDR3 extends over 12 amino acids. With V trimmed by 1 base and J by 9 bases, 3 bases remained unmatched. The CDR3 is CSVEGTRSEQFF. CDR3 nucleotide sequence: TGCAGCGTTGAAGGGACTAGGAGTGAGCAGTTCTTC.

This chain links TRBV7-3 with TRBJ2-7; TRBD1 agrees at 7 bases. The CDR3 totals 13 residues. CDR1 and CDR2 from the germline V gene are SGHTA and FQGTGA. J gave up 7 bases and V 5 bases, and 8 bases lay outside the gene matches. For the CDR3, the DNA is TGTGCCAGCAGCCCCTGGACAGGTGGAGAGCAGTACTTC. Translation: CASSPWTGGEQYF.

The chain has TRBV14 and TRBJ2-5; 10 bases agree with TRBD1. V lost 1 base, J lost 4 bases, and 6 bases stayed unmatched. The CDR3 sequence is 16 residues long. Germline V gene lookup returns CDR1 SGHDN and CDR2 FVKESK. The CDR3 sequence is CASSQVGQGVTETQYF. CDR3 nucleotides: TGTGCCAGCAGCCAAGTTGGACAGGGGGTGACAGAGACCCAGTACTTC.

In the case of this clone: Compared with germline, one end of the junction differs, possibly owing to a read error. The J gene is TRBJ2-2, the V gene TRBV29-1; possibly TRBD1 for D (5 bases). This CDR3 has 14 residues. CDR1 is SQVTM and CDR2 is ANQGSEA in the germline V gene. CDR3 loop: CSAETGTNTGELFF. CDR3 DNA: TGCAGCGCTGAAACAGGAACGAACACCGGGGAGCTGTTTTTT.

J is TRBJ1-1 and V is TRBV9; D gene uncertain. This CDR3 contains 13 residues. Deletions cut 0 bases from V and 1 base from J, with 4 bases between. CDR1 and CDR2 from the germline V gene are SGDLS and YYNGEE. CDR3 region: CASSVDGNTEAFF. The CDR3 DNA follows: TGTGCCAGCAGCGTAGACGGGAACACTGAAGCTTTCTTT.

The chain couples TRBV6-1 to TRBJ2-2; D possibly corresponds to TRBD2 (6 bases). The V end was cut by 6 bases, the J end by 2 bases, with 10 bases between. The CDR3 sequence is 14 residues long. Germline loops: CDR1 MNHNS, CDR2 SASEGT. This CDR3 reads CASSSGTNTGELFF. In DNA, the CDR3 is TGTGCCAGCAGCTCCGGGACTAACACCGGGGAGCTGTTTTTT.

This clone showed up just once. The genes are TRBV28 and TRBJ1-5; D is perhaps TRBD1 (6 bases). The germline V gene encodes CDR1 MDHEN and CDR2 SYDVKM. Between the trimmed V and J ends, which lost 2 bases and 3 bases, there was a span of 8 bases. The CDR3 length is 14 residues. The CDR3 loop is CASSLAGANQPQHF. The CDR3 bases are TGTGCCAGCAGTTTAGCAGGGGCCAATCAGCCCCAGCATTTT.

This clone was seen a few times. The chain joins TRBV7-9 to TRBJ2-7; the D gene is possibly TRBD1 (6 bases). CDR3 size: 12 residues. Germline V gives CDR1 SEHNR, CDR2 FQNEAQ (reference sequence). Trimming stripped 4 bases from V and 4 bases from J, with 8 bases between. Here the CDR3 DNA reads TGTGCCAGCAGCTCACAGGGTTACGAGCAGTACTTC. This gives the protein CASSSQGYEQYF.

The V gene is TRBV7-2, the J gene TRBJ2-1; 14 bases fit TRBD2. The V gene end was trimmed by 0 bases and the J gene end by 1 base; junction bases not matched to a gene: 8. Germline CDR1 is SGHTA and CDR2 is FQGNSA. The CDR3 covers 20 residues. The CDR3 coding sequence is TGTGCCAGCAGCTTAGCTTCGGGACTAGCGGGAGAAGGTTCCTACAATGAGCAGTTCTTC. Translated, it gives CASSLASGLAGEGSYNEQFF. The variable domain in full, completed from reference TRBV7-2 and TRBJ2-1, reads GAGVSQSPSNKVTEKGKDVELRCDPISGHTALYWYRQSLGQGLEFLIYFQGNSAPDKSGLPSDRFSAERTGGSVSTLTIQRTQQEDSAVYLCASSLASGLAGEGSYNEQFFGPGTRLTVL.

As for this clone: One junction end does not reproduce the germline sequence, and a read error may be involved. Here the CDR3 DNA reads TGTGCTAGCAGCCAGGGGCACCAAGAGACCCAGTACTTC. It specifies CASSQGHQETQYF. V usage is TRBV7-7 and J usage is TRBJ2-5, with a possible D match to TRBD1 (6 bases). Germline CDR1 SSHAT, CDR2 FNYEAQ (reference sequence). The CDR3 is 13 residues long.

As DNA, the CDR3 is TGTGCCAGCAGTGAGGACAGGGGAAGAAGTGGCTACACCTTC. It translates to CASSEDRGRSGYTF. The chain combines TRBV6-1 with TRBJ1-2; TRBD1 matches 9 bases. The CDR3 is 14 amino acids. Looked up from germline, CDR1 is MNHNS and CDR2 is SASEGT. Trimming took 3 bases from V and 7 from J; bases not matched to a gene: 6.

J is TRBJ1-1 and V is TRBV2; 7 nucleotides align to TRBD1. Unmatched junction bases numbered 6, after V lost 2 bases and J lost 6 bases. CDR1 and CDR2 from the germline V gene are SNHLY and FYNNEI. The CDR3 covers 14 residues. In DNA form, the CDR3 reads TGTGCCAGCAGTGAACTACCGGGACAGTCTGAAGCTTTCTTT. Amino acids: CASSELPGQSEAFF.